These T cell receptor beta chains were read from a single sample in a study of tumor and adjacent non-tumor tissue in lung cancer. MiXCR, run by TCRdb on the multiplex PCR reads, gives a single entry per CDR3 protein. The data show 81,000 or so distinct CDR3 sequences, with around 80% seen just once and 13% held by the top ten. Sequenced material: lung tumor tissue. These receptors were taken from a woman aged 50 to 60 with non-small cell lung cancer. Each CDR3 is given with its conserved first and last residue. The D gene is left open where the match is weak. Some rows have no size entry. The others give once, few or many, or a class for an expanded clone.

TRBV10-1,-,-,TRBJ2-1,CASIEKGLTPQFF,TGCGCCAGCATTGAAAAGGGGTTAACTCCCCAGTTCTTC
TRBV6-2/TRBV6-3,-,TRBD1,TRBJ1-1,CVGSGDRGGYTETFF,TGTGTCGGCAGTGGTGACAGGGGCGGGTACACTGAAACTTTCTTT
TRBV6-6,-,TRBD1,TRBJ2-1,CASRTGTDDEKFF,TGTGCCAGCAGGACAGGGACCGACGATGAGAAGTTCTTC
TRBV4-1,once,-,TRBJ1-5,CASNQDLGYRNQLHHF,TGCGCCAGCAACCAAGATTTAGGATACCGCAATCAGCTCCATCATTTT
TRBV20-1,medium-sized,TRBD1,TRBJ2-1,CSASDRGNEQFF,TGCAGTGCATCGGACAGGGGCAATGAGCAGTTCTTC
TRBV28,-,-,TRBJ1-2,CASSLYCYGYIF,TGTGCCAGCAGTTTATACTGCTATGGCTACATCTTC
TRBV4-1,-,-,TRBJ2-7,CASSQSAGSSYEQYF,TGCGCAAGCAGCCAAAGTGCCGGGAGCTCCTACGAGCAGTACTTC
TRBV14,-,TRBD2,TRBJ2-5,CTSSQAGRETQYF,TGCACCAGCAGCCAAGCGGGAAGAGAGACCCAGTACTTC
TRBV6-2/TRBV6-3,-,-,TRBJ1-5,CASSFDSMVYVSALNQPQHF,TGTGCCAGCAGTTTCGATTCTATGGTATATGTCAGCGCTCTTAATCAGCCCCAGCATTTT
TRBV11-2,-,-,TRBJ2-7,CASTPWASGSYERYF,-
TRBV6-6,-,TRBD2,TRBJ2-1,CVSTSPPGLAGAGSYNDQFF,TGTGTCAGCACCTCTCCGCCGGGGCTAGCGGGAGCGGGCTCCTACAATGATCAGTTCTTC
TRBV6-1,-,-,TRBJ2-7,CASRGSSVRAAEQYF,TGTGCCAGCAGAGGTAGTAGTGTGAGGGCCGCCGAGCAGTACTTC
TRBV4-2,-,-,TRBJ2-6,CGSSQDKFGIGAPGVNVLTF,TGTGGCAGCAGCCAAGATAAGTTCGGGATAGGGGCTCCTGGGGTCAACGTCCTGACTTTC
TRBV20-1,-,-,TRBJ1-2,CSASDWALGDYTF,TGCAGTGCATCGGACTGGGCCTTAGGCGACTACACCTTC
TRBV5-5,-,TRBD1,TRBJ2-1,CACSLGTDNEQFF,TGTGCATGCAGCTTGGGGACAGACAACGAGCAGTTCTTC
TRBV6-5,-,-,TRBJ1-2,CASILKGSGYTF,TGTGCCAGCATCCTTAAGGGGAGCGGCTACACATTC
TRBV29-1,-,-,TRBJ2-1,CSIEDVRGLNSNEQFF,TGCAGCATTGAAGATGTCCGGGGATTAAACTCCAATGAGCAGTTCTTC
TRBV4-3,once,-,TRBJ2-7,CASSQMDSTYEQYF,TGCGCCAGCAGCCAAATGGACAGTACCTACGAGCAGTACTTC
TRBV20-1,-,-,TRBJ2-3,CSANRPPGRNTHTQYF,TGCAGTGCTAACCGACCCCCAGGACGAAACACACATACGCAGTATTTT
TRBV11-2,once,-,TRBJ2-3,CASRSAASYTQYF,TGTGCCAGCCGCTCCGCCGCCTCATATACGCAGTATTTT
TRBV6-5,-,TRBD1,TRBJ1-6,CASTSSLGGNSPLHF,TGTGCCAGCACCTCATCCCTAGGGGGCAATTCACCACTCCACTTT
TRBV11-2,-,-,TRBJ2-7,CASRLRGPAVSGEQYF,TGTGCCAGCAGGCTTAGAGGACCAGCGGTCTCGGGCGAGCAGTACTTC
TRBV20-1,-,TRBD2,TRBJ2-7,CSAPGNSGTEQYF,TGCAGTGCCCCCGGGAATAGCGGGACCGAGCAGTACTTC
TRBV4-1,-,-,TRBJ1-1,CTSNQDLYRVDTEAFF,TGCACCAGCAACCAAGATCTCTACAGGGTCGACACTGAAGCTTTCTTT
TRBV12-3/TRBV12-4,large,-,TRBJ2-5,CASSVGDQETQYF,TGTGCCAGCAGTGTTGGGGACCAAGAGACCCAGTACTTC
TRBV29-1,-,-,TRBJ1-1,CSVREQLNTETFF,TGCAGCGTTCGAGAGCAGTTGAACACTGAAACTTTCTTT
TRBV11-2,-,-,TRBJ1-1,CASIFVSKGTEAFF,TGTGCCAGCATTTTCGTAAGTAAGGGCACTGAAGCTTTCTTT
TRBV6-2/TRBV6-3,-,TRBD1,TRBJ1-1,CLSTQDRDDTEAFF,TGTCTCAGCACACAGGACAGGGATGACACTGAAGCTTTCTTT
TRBV29-1,-,TRBD1,TRBJ2-2,CRGQDRTNTRELFF,TGCAGGGGACAGGACAGGACTAACACCCGGGAGCTGTTTTTT
TRBV29-1,-,-,TRBJ2-3,CSVIRLTDTQFF,TGCAGCGTTATACGGCTGACAGATACGCAGTTTTTT
TRBV6-6,-,TRBD1,TRBJ2-1,CTSSYGTGRSSEQFF,TGTACTAGCAGTTACGGGACAGGGCGTTCCAGTGAGCAGTTCTTC
TRBV12-3/TRBV12-4,few,-,TRBJ2-7,CVSSPGLYEQYF,TGTGTCAGTAGTCCGGGCCTCTACGAGCAGTACTTC
TRBV29-1,once,-,TRBJ2-1,CSVVAGPEQFF,TGCAGCGTTGTGGCAGGACCCGAACAGTTCTTC
TRBV12-1,-,-,TRBJ2-2,CGRTDRYPTVELFF,TGTGGCAGAACCGACAGATATCCGACCGTGGAGCTGTTTTTT
TRBV11-2,once,-,TRBJ2-1,CAGSSTRGEQFF,TGTGCCGGTAGCTCCACTAGGGGTGAGCAGTTCTTC
TRBV24-1,-,-,TRBJ2-3,CAISDWTATDTQYF,TGTGCCATCAGTGATTGGACAGCCACAGATACACAGTATTTT
TRBV6-2/TRBV6-3,-,TRBD2,TRBJ2-5,CASSRTPLLAGVQETQYF,TGTGCTAGCAGCCGGACCCCTCTTCTAGCGGGAGTCCAAGAGACCCAGTACTTC
TRBV6-6,-,-,TRBJ2-1,CASSYQAGTAYNEQFF,TGTGCCAGCAGTTACCAGGCGGGGACTGCCTACAATGAGCAGTTCTTC
TRBV4-1,-,-,TRBJ1-4,CANCLIQGSNEKLFF,TGCGCCAACTGCCTTATACAGGGCTCCAATGAAAAACTGTTTTTT
TRBV6-1,-,TRBD2,TRBJ2-2,CASSEPGTNSGELFF,TGTGCCAGCAGCGAGCCCGGGACTAACAGTGGAGAGCTGTTTTTT
TRBV20-1,-,-,TRBJ1-2,CSAGNRAANYGYTF,TGCAGTGCTGGAAATAGAGCAGCTAACTATGGCTACACCTTC
TRBV28,-,TRBD2,TRBJ2-7,CASSTTSPISYELYF,TGTGCCAGCAGCACGACTAGCCCGATCTCCTACGAGCTGTACTTC
TRBV5-4,-,TRBD2,TRBJ2-1,CANSTPTSEANKEFF,TGTGCCAACAGCACCCCCACTAGCGAGGCTAATAAGGAGTTCTTC
TRBV20-1,once,TRBD2,TRBJ2-1,CSAPPALVLAGEHSF,TGCAGTGCCCCTCCTGCCCTAGTACTAGCGGGGGAGCATTCCTTC
TRBV20-1,-,-,TRBJ2-3,CSPLPGYTNTQYF,TGCAGTCCTCTTCCGGGATACACAAATACGCAGTATTTT